This passage covers 10 T cell receptor beta chains from one sample sequenced in a study of T cells in Graves' hyperthyroidism and ophthalmopathy (dated by TCRdb to between 2018 and 2021). The library was made by multiplex PCR. The data were produced on an Illumina HiSeq 2000. Amplification of TCR beta CDR3 regions was carried out from RNA transcripts. For the first round of RT-PCR on the TCR CDR3, the HTBI primer set was used together with the Qiagen OneStep RT-PCR kit. The raw public reads went through TCRdb reprocessing: fastp at Q25, MiXCR clone calling, in-frame beta chains kept. Each record represents a unique CDR3 protein, reported with the most common genes and DNA among its rows. Within this sample are around 500,000 distinct CDR3 sequences, with 13% to 15% of them counted one time only. The top ten clonotypes cover over 15% of the sample. The specimen sequenced was blood. Receptors originate from a woman aged 18-30 years with Graves' hyperthyroidism.

The rearrangement joins TRBV19 to TRBJ1-5; D might be TRBD1 (5 bases). V gave up 5 bases and J gave up 5 bases, with 19 bases separating them. The germline CDR1 and CDR2 sequences are LNHDA and SQIVND (reference sequence). CDR3 size: 16 residues. The CDR3 coding sequence is TGTGCCAGTAGTTTGGCGTTGGGAGGGGATCATCAGCCCCAGCATTTT. This codes for CASSLALGGDHQPQHF.

This clonotype was seen at least ten times. This could be a read error, since a much larger clone is one nucleotide away. The chain combines TRBV9 with TRBJ2-1; D gene unclear. The CDR3 consists of 11 residues. From germline, CDR1 is SGDLS and CDR2 YYNGEE. V lost 4 bases to trimming and J lost 4 bases, with 3 bases between them. The CDR3 protein is CASSKYNEQFF. The CDR3 bases are TGTGCCAGCAGCAAATACAATGAGCAGTTCTTC.

The chain combines TRBV7-9 with TRBJ2-5; D may be TRBD2 (6 bases). The V gene's germline CDR1 is SEHNR and CDR2 FQNEAQ (reference sequence). V lost 3 bases to trimming and J lost 5 bases, with 10 bases between them. There are 13 residues in the CDR3. CDR3: CASSFRESETQYF. DNA for the CDR3: TGTGCCAGCAGCTTTCGGGAGAGTGAGACCCAGTACTTC.

This clonotype was seen at least ten times. The V call is TRBV5-1, the J call TRBJ2-1; 7 bases align to TRBD1. Germline CDR1 SGHRS, CDR2 YFSETQ. This CDR3 region has 14 residues. The V gene end was trimmed by 0 bases and the J gene end by 4 bases; junction bases not matched to a gene: 1. The CDR3 reads CASSLDRGYNEQFF. For the CDR3, the DNA is TGCGCCAGCAGCTTGGACAGGGGTTACAATGAGCAGTTCTTC. The full variable domain, its missing parts supplied by reference TRBV5-1 and TRBJ2-1, is KAGVTQTPRYLIKTRGQQVTLSCSPISGHRSVSWYQQTPGQGLQFLFEYFSETQRNKGNFPGRFSGRQFSNSRSEMNVSTLELGDSALYLCASSLDRGYNEQFFGPGTRLTVL.

This clonotype was seen only a few times. The gene calls are TRBV9 and TRBJ2-7; 9 bases fit TRBD2. Germline CDR1 reads SGDLS; CDR2 reads YYNGEE. The CDR3 is made up of 17 amino acids. The V gene end was trimmed by 0 bases and the J gene end by 5 bases; junction bases not matched to a gene: 12. The chain's CDR3 is CASSVGRRAGGPDEQYV. For the CDR3, the DNA is TGTGCCAGCAGCGTAGGCCGCCGGGCGGGAGGGCCGGACGAGCAGTACGTC.

This clonotype was detected ten times or more. V gene TRBV7-3 combines with J gene TRBJ2-2; D is unresolved. The V gene's germline CDR1 is SGHTA and CDR2 FQGTGA. The CDR3 consists of 15 residues. V lost 0 bases and J lost 1, with 6 bases in between. The CDR3 protein is CASSLTVQNTGELFF. CDR3 in DNA: TGTGCCAGCAGCTTAACGGTGCAGAACACCGGGGAGCTGTTTTTT.

There are many counts of this clonotype. This chain uses TRBV18 with TRBJ1-1, with D hard to call. Germline CDR1 is KGHSH and CDR2 is LQKENI. The CDR3 totals 14 residues. V was pared by 5 bases and J by 1 base, with 11 bases between. CDR3 nucleotide sequence: TGTGCCAGCTCAACATCGTCAAGGAACACTGAAGCTTTCTTT. This translates into CASSTSSRNTEAFF.

This clonotype has just one count. The chain couples TRBV7-2 to TRBJ1-1; the D is unclear. Deletions cut 5 bases from V and 6 bases from J, with 16 bases between. The CDR3 runs 14 residues. Germline lookup yields CDR1 SGHTA and CDR2 FQGNSA. In nucleotides, the CDR3 is TGTGCCAGCAGCGAGCCGGGGAGGATGGCTGAAGCTTTCTTT. Protein product: CASSEPGRMAEAFF.

This chain uses TRBV19 with TRBJ2-3, with D perhaps matching TRBD1 (5 bases). With 3 bases removed from V and 3 bases from J, the gap between germline ends came to 10 bases. CDR3 length: 14 amino acids. Germline CDR1 is LNHDA and CDR2 is SQIVND (reference sequence). CDR3 region: CASSIRVATDTQYF. The CDR3 DNA follows: TGTGCCAGTAGTATCAGGGTCGCGACAGATACGCAGTATTTT.

The chain is built from TRBV12-3 or TRBV12-4 and TRBJ1-2; TRBD1 agrees at 8 bases. V shed 6 bases and J 8 bases; nucleotides not matched to a gene: 11. The CDR3 consists of 14 residues. This CDR3 reads CASRVGQGIGGYTF. The CDR3 DNA reads TGTGCCAGCAGGGTCGGACAGGGTATTGGGGGCTACACCTTC.